These 21 T cell receptor beta chains share one sample of origin, sequenced in a study of blood T cells in healthy people across ages. Sample-barcoded 5' priming and a J-beta primer mix drove a second PCR of roughly 7 to 11 cycles. TCRdb called the 5' RACE reads again in MiXCR, with one record for every CDR3 protein. The sample yields hundreds of thousands of distinct CDR3 sequences, roughly 20% seen once. Sequencing was performed on blood. The receptor set was obtained from a man aged 70 or older in good health.

This clonotype has just a few counts. This chain uses TRBV6-2 or TRBV6-3 with TRBJ2-4, with TRBD2 matching 10 bases. Germline values: CDR1 MNHEY, CDR2 SVGEGT. The CDR3 has 14 amino acids. The V segment lost 6 bases and the J segment 8 bases; nucleotides outside the gene matches: 7. In DNA, the CDR3 is TGTGCCAGCAGCTCCGGGACTAGCGCGGACATTCAGTACTTC. This gives the protein CASSSGTSADIQYF.

There are many counts of this clonotype. The chain recombines TRBV5-1 with TRBJ2-1; 11 nucleotides agree with TRBD2. The CDR3 extends over 15 amino acids. The junction had 5 bases not matched to a gene; V was cut back by 1 base and J by 8 bases. CDR1 is SGHRS and CDR2 is YFSETQ in the germline V gene. This CDR3 reads CASSLTSGSLHEQFF. CDR3 coding DNA: TGCGCCAGCAGCTTGACTAGCGGGAGTCTGCATGAGCAGTTCTTC.

The chain links TRBV5-8 to TRBJ1-2; 9 positions agree with TRBD1. The CDR3 loop spans 14 amino acids. Germline lookup yields CDR1 SGHTS and CDR2 YDEGEE. J lost 4 bases, V lost 2 bases, and 3 bases had no gene match. The CDR3 loop is CASSFRDRVYGYTF. The CDR3 coding sequence is TGTGCCAGCAGCTTCCGGGACAGGGTCTATGGCTACACCTTC.

The rearrangement joins TRBV29-1 to TRBJ2-1; unclear D gene. The assigned J gene may be wrong: the sequence end matches TRBJ2-7 better. The germline V gene has CDR1 SQVTM and CDR2 ANQGSEA. The CDR3 covers 11 residues. The CDR3 spells CSVVQRGEQYV. CDR3 nucleotide sequence: TGCAGCGTTGTTCAGAGAGGCGAGCAGTACGTC.

This clonotype has ten or more counts. The CDR3 loop is CASSSTGADTQYF. Written as DNA, the CDR3 is TGTGCCAGCAGCTCGACAGGGGCAGATACGCAGTATTTT. V gene TRBV7-2 combines with J gene TRBJ2-3; the match to TRBD1 covers 8 bases. This CDR3 has 13 amino acids. V gave up 4 bases and J gave up 4 bases; unmatched junction bases: 1. CDR1 and CDR2 (germline): SGHTA, FQGNSA. The variable domain in full, with the rest retrieved from reference TRBV7-2 and TRBJ2-3, is GAGVSQSPSNKVTEKGKDVELRCDPISGHTALYWYRQSLGQGLEFLIYFQGNSAPDKSGLPSDRFSAERTGGSVSTLTIQRTQQEDSAVYLCASSSTGADTQYFGPGTRLTVL.

This chain connects TRBV11-2 to TRBJ2-7; 9 nucleotides agree with TRBD2. The J segment lost 4 bases and the V segment lost 5 bases, leaving 6 bases of the junction unmatched. The V gene's germline CDR1 is SGHAT and CDR2 FQNNGV. The length of the CDR3 is 14 residues. CDR3: CASSRAGGRYEQYV. The CDR3 DNA reads TGTGCCAGCAGCCGAGCGGGAGGAAGATACGAGCAGTACGTC.

The chain uses TRBV29-1 and TRBJ1-1; the D gene is possibly TRBD1 (5 bases). Trimming cost V 6 bases and J 5 bases, with 13 bases left between them. Germline lookup yields CDR1 SQVTM and CDR2 ANQGSEA. The CDR3 loop spans 12 amino acids. This chain's CDR3 is CSVRSGETEAFF. CDR3 DNA sequence: TGCAGCGTCCGCTCGGGGGAGACTGAAGCTTTCTTT. The variable domain in full, completed from reference TRBV29-1 and TRBJ1-1, reads SAVISQKPSRDICQRGTSLTIQCQVDSQVTMMFWYRQQPGQSLTLIATANQGSEATYESGFVIDKFPISRPNLTFSTLTVSNMSPEDSSIYLCSVRSGETEAFFGQGTRLTVV.

The CDR3 nucleotides read TGTGCCAGCTCACCATTGGGCCTACCGGAGACCCAGTACTTC. This codes for CASSPLGLPETQYF. The chain carries TRBV18 and TRBJ2-5; unclear D gene. Trimming took 2 bases from V and 5 from J, leaving 12 bases between them. CDR1 KGHSH and CDR2 LQKENI come from the germline V gene. CDR3 length: 14 residues.

V usage is TRBV7-2 and J usage is TRBJ2-5, with no clear D. Per germline, CDR1 SGHTA and CDR2 FQGNSA. Between the trimmed V and J ends, which lost 0 bases and 5 bases, there was a span of 10 bases. The CDR3 totals 14 residues. CDR3 region: CASSLARTPETQYF. The CDR3 DNA is TGTGCCAGCAGCTTAGCGCGCACTCCGGAGACCCAGTACTTC. Variable domain in full (rest from reference TRBV7-2 and TRBJ2-5): GAGVSQSPSNKVTEKGKDVELRCDPISGHTALYWYRQSLGQGLEFLIYFQGNSAPDKSGLPSDRFSAERTGGSVSTLTIQRTQQEDSAVYLCASSLARTPETQYFGPGTRLLVL.

The chain uses TRBV7-2 and TRBJ2-3, with D hard to call. Looked up from germline, CDR1 is SGHTA and CDR2 is FQGNSA. The germline V and J ends were trimmed by 5 bases and 3 bases, with 12 bases remaining between them. The CDR3 length is 14 residues. CDR3 region: CASSQRGRTDTQYF. The CDR3 nucleotides read TGTGCCAGCAGCCAAAGAGGCCGGACAGATACGCAGTATTTT.

The chain uses TRBV5-6 and TRBJ1-1; D gene ambiguous. From germline, CDR1 is SGHDT and CDR2 YYEEEE. Trimming shortened V by 5 bases and J by 0 bases, and 11 bases separated the two germline ends. There are 14 residues in the CDR3. DNA of the CDR3: TGTGCCAGCAGAAGCAGAGGAATGAACACTGAAGCTTTCTTT. Translated, it gives CASRSRGMNTEAFF.

This clonotype has more than one count but fewer than ten. V and J are TRBV12-3 or TRBV12-4 and TRBJ2-4; possibly TRBD1 for D (5 bases). V was trimmed by 5 bases and J by 0 bases, leaving 11 bases between them. The CDR3 contains 15 residues. In nucleotides, the CDR3 is TGTGCCAGCAGTCCCCAGACAGTAGCCAAAAACATTCAGTACTTC. The encoded protein is CASSPQTVAKNIQYF.

This clonotype occurred a few times. The CDR3 is CASSLRESSYNEQFF. The CDR3, as DNA: TGTGCCAGCAGCCTTCGGGAGAGCTCCTACAATGAGCAGTTCTTC. The chain couples TRBV14 to TRBJ2-1; maybe TRBD2 (6 bases). The CDR3 runs to 15 residues. Germline V gene lookup returns CDR1 SGHDN and CDR2 FVKESK. V was clipped by 4 bases and J by 0 bases, with 10 bases between them.

This clonotype occurred a few times. This chain uses TRBV5-6 with TRBJ2-2; D is ambiguous. The CDR3 extends over 15 amino acids. V was cut by 1 base and J by 3 bases, with 10 bases left in between. From germline, CDR1 is SGHDT and CDR2 YYEEEE. The CDR3: CASSLSEADTGELFF. The CDR3 bases are TGTGCCAGCAGCTTGAGTGAGGCGGACACCGGGGAGCTGTTTTTT. The full variable domain, its missing parts supplied by reference TRBV5-6 and TRBJ2-2, is DAGVTQSPTHLIKTRGQQVTLRCSPKSGHDTVSWYQQALGQGPQFIFQYYEEEERQRGNFPDRFSGHQFPNYSSELNVNALLLGDSALYLCASSLSEADTGELFFGEGSRLTVL.

This clonotype has more than one count but fewer than ten. The gene calls are TRBV7-9 and TRBJ2-1; D is unresolved. Germline assignment: CDR1 SEHNR and CDR2 FQNEAQ (reference sequence). The CDR3 is made up of 14 amino acids. Trimming shortened V by 5 bases and J by 8 bases, and 16 bases separated the two germline ends. The CDR3 region is CASSPPVRIYEQFF. CDR3 coding DNA: TGTGCCAGCAGCCCCCCGGTCAGAATTTATGAGCAGTTCTTC.

The table lists this clonotype with a few counts. This chain links TRBV9 with TRBJ1-1; unclear D gene. There are 13 residues in the CDR3. The germline V gene encodes CDR1 SGDLS and CDR2 YYNGEE. V lost 2 bases to trimming and J lost 1 base, with 6 bases between them. CDR3 region: CASSVAGNTEAFF. Here the CDR3 DNA reads TGTGCCAGCAGCGTTGCAGGGAACACTGAAGCTTTCTTT.

In this sample, this clonotype turned up a few times. CDR3 coding DNA: TGTGCCAGCAGACCTACGGGACTAGCGGGGCATGAGCAGTTCTTC. Translation: CASRPTGLAGHEQFF. V usage is TRBV9 and J usage is TRBJ2-1; 13 positions match TRBD2. Germline V gene lookup returns CDR1 SGDLS and CDR2 YYNGEE. V trimming: 5 bases; J trimming: 8 bases; junction bases outside the gene matches: 7. This CDR3 contains 15 residues.

The J gene is TRBJ2-4, the V gene TRBV5-1; D perhaps matches TRBD1 (7 bases). Per the germline V gene, CDR1 is SGHRS and CDR2 is YFSETQ. This CDR3 comprises 14 residues. V was pared by 4 bases and J by 4 bases, with 12 bases between. The CDR3 nucleotides are TGCGCCAGCAGCGGCGGGACAGATAAAAACATTCAGTACTTC. This translates into CASSGGTDKNIQYF.

V is TRBV6-2 or TRBV6-3 and J is TRBJ1-5; weak D call: TRBD1 (6 bases). Germline CDR1 is MNHEY and CDR2 is SVGEGT. The V end was cut by 6 bases, the J end by 7 bases, with 19 bases between. The CDR3 spans 15 residues. In nucleotides, the CDR3 is TGTGCCAGCAGCCGTTTCAGGGGCTCGGAACAGCCCCAGCATTTT. As protein: CASSRFRGSEQPQHF.

Details on this clonotype: An end of the junction does not agree with germline; a read error may underlie this. The gene calls are TRBV20-1 and TRBJ2-2; D tentatively fits TRBD1 or TRBD2 (6 bases each). This CDR3 spans 15 amino acids. Germline V CDR1 and CDR2: DFQATT, SNEGSKA (reference sequence). The CDR3 reads CSARKGGGNTGGLFF. The CDR3 DNA reads as TGCAGTGCCCGGAAGGGGGGAGGCAACACCGGGGGGCTGTTTTTT.

The chain recombines TRBV7-9 with TRBJ1-1; D is uncertain. CDR1 is SEHNR, CDR2 FQNEAQ, per germline (reference sequence). The V end was cut by 1 base, the J end by 1 base, with 10 bases between. The CDR3 has 15 residues. CDR3 DNA sequence: TGTGCCAGCAGCTTAGGCGGGTGGGGGAACACTGAAGCTTTCTTT. Encoded protein: CASSLGGWGNTEAFF.